This T cell receptor (beta chain) stems from a study of response to subunit inactivated influenza vaccine. In germline, CDR1 is KGHDR, CDR2 SFDVKD. The CDR3 sequence is 15 residues long. The V end was cut by 3 bases, the J end by 4 bases, with 14 bases between. This clonotype was picked up a small number of times. TCRdb re-derived calls from the RT-PCR reads in MiXCR, one entry per CDR3 protein. The sample consists of some 550,000 distinct CDR3 sequences, approximately 22% of them appearing once. The same data also contributed to another study, on T cells expressing NK-cell markers. That work contributes: UMIs were included in TCR beta cDNA generated by 5'RACE template switching. In several donors, dominant clonotypes made up roughly 25-60.1% of CD3+CD56-NKG2C+ cells.

The TCR originated in a man in his fifties who received an inactivated influenza vaccine. Sample: CD4+ T cells sorted from PBMCs, taken roughly 12 days after vaccination. This chain links TRBV24-1 with TRBJ1-1; D may be TRBD1 (5 bases). CDR3 region: CATSDGALGPTEAFF. The CDR3, as DNA: TGTGCCACCAGTGATGGGGCGCTTGGACCCACTGAAGCTTTCTTT.